A selection of T cell receptor beta chains follows, all from one sample in a study of blood T cell repertoires in COVID-19. Measured with immunoSEQ multiplex PCR; TCRdb has only the in-frame clones, and not every one. The profile shows about 140,000 clones, around 83% of them singletons. The sequenced sample was peripheral blood. These receptors all stem from a human donor in a cohort sampled during active COVID-19. Each CDR3 is given with its conserved first and last residue. The order of the fields is clone size, V gene, J gene, D gene, CDR3 DNA, CDR3 protein. A D gene is named only where the DNA matches it firmly. Only part of the rows carry a size: once, few, many, or a class if the clone is expanded.

.	TRBV4-1	TRBJ1-2	.	TGCGCCAGCAGCCAAGATCCTACAGGGTCTTGGGTCTATGGCTACACCTTC	CASSQDPTGSWVYGYTF
.	TRBV11-3	TRBJ1-5	.	TGTGCCAGCAGCACCGCCGGGGACGGACAGTATAGCAATCAGCCCCAGCATTTT	CASSTAGDGQYSNQPQHF
once	TRBV20-1	TRBJ2-1	.	TGCAGTGCCAGTCCCCGGGGGTTTTCCTACAATGAGCAGTTCTTC	CSASPRGFSYNEQFF
.	TRBV18	TRBJ1-4	TRBD1	TGTGCCAGCTCACAAATATCGGGACAGGGTAAAGAAAAACTGTTTTTT	CASSQISGQGKEKLFF
once	TRBV7-2	TRBJ2-1	.	TGTGCCAGCAGCTTCGTGACAGGCCAATACAATGAGCAGTTCTTC	CASSFVTGQYNEQFF
.	TRBV3-1/TRBV3-2	TRBJ2-1	TRBD2	TGTGCCAGCAGTCAAACTACACTAGCGATCGCTCTCCATGAGCAGTTCTTC	CASSQTTLAIALHEQFF
.	TRBV5-6	TRBJ2-7	TRBD2	TGTGCCAGCAGCTACAGGAGCGGGAGCGGCGAGCAGTACTTC	CASSYRSGSGEQYF
.	TRBV6-5	TRBJ2-3	.	TGTGCCAGCAGCGGGAGTGTGGCAGATACGCAGTATTTT	CASSGSVADTQYF
.	TRBV19	TRBJ2-2	.	TGTGCCAGTTGGGAGGGTCCGGGAACACAGGGTGGGACCGGGGAGCTGTTTTTT	CASWEGPGTQGGTGELFF
.	TRBV14	TRBJ2-2	TRBD1	TGTGCCAGCAGCCAAGATAGGACAGGGGGGAAGTTTTTT	CASSQDRTGGKFF
.	TRBV19	TRBJ2-3	TRBD1	TGTGCCACTGCGATGACAGGGGTCTTAGATACGCAGTATTTT	CATAMTGVLDTQYF
.	TRBV6-1	TRBJ2-7	.	TGTGCCAGCAGTGAAACTGGGAGCTCCTACGAGCAGTACTTC	CASSETGSSYEQYF
few	TRBV29-1	TRBJ2-7	TRBD2	TGCAGCGTTTTGGGGACTAGCGGGTACGAGCAGTACTTC	CSVLGTSGYEQYF
.	TRBV9	TRBJ2-2	.	TGTGCCAGCAGCCGGAGTGACACCGGGGAGCTGTTTTTT	CASSRSDTGELFF
.	TRBV7-2	TRBJ1-2	TRBD1	TGTGCCAGCAGCTCGTCGGGACAGATACCCTATGGCTACACCTTC	CASSSSGQIPYGYTF
.	TRBV6-5	TRBJ2-3	TRBD2	TGTGCCAGCAGCACAGGACTAGCCATTCAAGATACGCAGTATTTT	CASSTGLAIQDTQYF
.	TRBV19	TRBJ2-7	.	TGTGCCAGTAGTCGGGAGACCACGAGGTTTTACGAGCAGTACTTC	CASSRETTRFYEQYF
.	TRBV30	TRBJ1-2	.	TGTGCCTGGACGGGGGACCATGATGGCTACACCTTC	CAWTGDHDGYTF
.	TRBV21-1	TRBJ2-7	.	TGTGCCGCCAGGACAGCGCCTATCTACGAGCAGTACTTC	CAARTAPIYEQYF
.	TRBV3-1/TRBV3-2	TRBJ2-1	.	TGTGCCAGCAGCCTTCAGACTGGATACAATGAGCAGTTCTTC	CASSLQTGYNEQFF
.	TRBV11-3	TRBJ2-2	TRBD2	TGTGCCAGCAGCCGGGGACTAGCGGGAGTAACCGGGGAGCTGTTTTTT	CASSRGLAGVTGELFF
.	TRBV7-6	TRBJ2-5	.	TGTGCCAGCAGACGGGTTAAAGGGGCAGAGACCCAGTACTTC	CASRRVKGAETQYF
.	TRBV2	TRBJ1-3	.	TGTGCCAGCAAACAGGTGCAGGGCTCTGGAAACACCATATATTTT	CASKQVQGSGNTIYF
.	TRBV5-6	TRBJ2-1	.	TGTGCCAGCGGGAGCTCCTACAATGAGCAGTTCTTC	CASGSSYNEQFF
.	TRBV19	TRBJ2-7	TRBD2	TGTGCCAGTAGGCTAGCGGGAGGGCCCTACGAGCAGTACTTC	CASRLAGGPYEQYF
.	TRBV19	TRBJ1-2	TRBD1	TGTGCCAGTAGTATTGGACAGGGAGCTAACTATGGCTACACCTTC	CASSIGQGANYGYTF
.	TRBV5-1	TRBJ2-7	TRBD2	TGCGCCAGCAGCTTGGAACTAGCGGGGGCTTACGAGCAGTACTTC	CASSLELAGAYEQYF
.	TRBV9	TRBJ2-2	.	TGTGCCAGCAGCATGACAGTCGCCCCCGGGGAGCTGTTTTTT	CASSMTVAPGELFF
once	TRBV6-6	TRBJ1-2	.	TGTGCCAGCAGTTACGGGCCTTTCGACTATGGCTACACCTTC	CASSYGPFDYGYTF
few	TRBV19	TRBJ1-1	TRBD1	TGTGCCAGTAGTAGGACAGGGAACACTGAAGCTTTCTTT	CASSRTGNTEAFF
.	TRBV11-2	TRBJ1-6	.	TGTGCCAGCAGCTTAGATCGGGAGGGCTATCCCCTCCACTTT	CASSLDREGYPLHF
once	TRBV29-1	TRBJ1-4	.	TGCAGCGTTGAATCCAGGGAAAAACTGTTTTTT	CSVESREKLFF
few	TRBV18	TRBJ2-3	TRBD2	TGTGCCAGCTCACCAGCGGGAGATTTGACAGATACGCAGTATTTT	CASSPAGDLTDTQYF
once	TRBV27	TRBJ2-1	TRBD2	TGTGCCAGCAGTTTAACAGGCGGGAGGGCAGTTGAGGCGGGGTACAATGAGCAGTTCTTC	CASSLTGGRAVEAGYNEQFF
once	TRBV4-3	TRBJ2-4	.	TGCGCCAGCAGCCAAAGCGGGAACATTCAGTACTTC	CASSQSGNIQYF
few	TRBV25-1	TRBJ2-7	.	TGTGCCAGCAGTGAAGGCCTGGCCTACGAGCAGTACTTC	CASSEGLAYEQYF
.	TRBV28	TRBJ1-2	TRBD1	TGTGCCAGCAGTTCCGGGACAGGGGATGTCTATGGCTACACCTTC	CASSSGTGDVYGYTF
.	TRBV7-3	TRBJ2-1	TRBD2	TGTGCCAGCAGCCTAAGCGGGGGCCCCTACAATGAGCAGTTCTTC	CASSLSGGPYNEQFF
many	TRBV4-3	TRBJ1-4	.	TGCGCCAGCAGCCAAGAGGGCATCGGGGTGGAAAAACTGTTTTTT	CASSQEGIGVEKLFF
.	TRBV5-5	TRBJ2-3	.	TGTGCCAGCAGGGGCCCAACTAGCACAGATACGCAGTATTTT	CASRGPTSTDTQYF
.	TRBV18	TRBJ1-1	TRBD1	TGTGCCAGCCGACAGGGGGAGAACACTGAAGCTTTCTTT	CASRQGENTEAFF
.	TRBV25-1	TRBJ2-2	.	TGTGCCAGCACTAATCACCCTAGGACCGGGGAGCTGTTTTTT	CASTNHPRTGELFF
.	TRBV14	TRBJ2-1	TRBD2	TGTGCCAGCAGCCATTGGGCTAGCGGGATTTCCTCCTACAATGAGCAGTTCTTC	CASSHWASGISSYNEQFF
.	TRBV28	TRBJ2-2	.	TGTGCCAGCAGTTTATTGTCAGGGAAAGACACCGGGGAGCTGTTTTTT	CASSLLSGKDTGELFF